This TCR beta chain was obtained from a study of response to subunit inactivated influenza vaccine. General study results and limits: A suggestion made by the authors is that each seasonal influenza vaccination recruits few new T cells.

In the case of this clonotype: Its antigen remains unidentified.

With 5 bases removed from V and 7 bases from J, the gap between germline ends came to 14 bases. This CDR3 has 13 amino acids. TCRdb recomputed calls from the RT-PCR reads with MiXCR, one row per CDR3 protein. The table shows under 850,000 distinct CDR3 sequences, with around a sixth occurring only once. The receptor's source is a man between 45 and 60 years old who received an inactivated influenza vaccine. The material sequenced was PBMCs from blood, taken more than 4 days after vaccination. The chain is built from TRBV12-3 or TRBV12-4 and TRBJ2-5; D not certain. The DNA of the CDR3 is TGTGCCAGCAGTATTCATACCTCGGTGACCCAGTACTTC. It specifies CASSIHTSVTQYF.